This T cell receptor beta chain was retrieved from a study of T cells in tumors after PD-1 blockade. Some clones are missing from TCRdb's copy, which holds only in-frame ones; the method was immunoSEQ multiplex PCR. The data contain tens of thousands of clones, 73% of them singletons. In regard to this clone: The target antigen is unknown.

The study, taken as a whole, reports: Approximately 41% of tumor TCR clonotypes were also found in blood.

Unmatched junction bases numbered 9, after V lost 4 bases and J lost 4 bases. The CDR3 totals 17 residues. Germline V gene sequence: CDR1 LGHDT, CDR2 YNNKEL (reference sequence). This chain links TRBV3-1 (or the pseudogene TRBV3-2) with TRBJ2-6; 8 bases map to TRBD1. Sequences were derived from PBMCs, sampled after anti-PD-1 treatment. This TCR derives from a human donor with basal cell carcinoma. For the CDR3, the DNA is TGTGCCAGCAGCCCCACCCCAGGGGGCAGGGGGGCCAACGTCCTGACTTTC. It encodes CASSPTPGGRGANVLTF.